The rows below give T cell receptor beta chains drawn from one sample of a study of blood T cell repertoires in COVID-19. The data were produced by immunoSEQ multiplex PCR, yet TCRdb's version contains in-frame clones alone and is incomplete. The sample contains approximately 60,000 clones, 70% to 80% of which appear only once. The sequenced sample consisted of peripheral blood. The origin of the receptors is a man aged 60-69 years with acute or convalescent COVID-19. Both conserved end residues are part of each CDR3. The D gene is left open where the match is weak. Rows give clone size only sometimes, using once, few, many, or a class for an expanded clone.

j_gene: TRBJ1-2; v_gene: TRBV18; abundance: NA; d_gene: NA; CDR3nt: TGTGCCAGCTCACCCGAGGTTGACAGCTATGGCTACACCTTC; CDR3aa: CASSPEVDSYGYTF
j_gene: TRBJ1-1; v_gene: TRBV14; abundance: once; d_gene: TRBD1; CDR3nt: TGTGCCAGCAGCCTCGACAGGGGGGAGGAAGCTTTCTTT; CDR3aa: CASSLDRGEEAFF
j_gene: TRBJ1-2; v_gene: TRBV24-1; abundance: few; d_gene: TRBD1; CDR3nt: TGTGCCACCAGCCCGTCCGGGACAGGGGTCGGCTACACCTTC; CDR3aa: CATSPSGTGVGYTF
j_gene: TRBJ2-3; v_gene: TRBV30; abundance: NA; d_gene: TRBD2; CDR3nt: TGTGCCTGGAGTGTACCCCGGACTAGCGGGAACACAGATACGCAGTATTTT; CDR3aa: CAWSVPRTSGNTDTQYF
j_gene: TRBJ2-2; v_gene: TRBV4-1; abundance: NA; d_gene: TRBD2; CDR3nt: TGCGCCAGCAGCCTGCTGCCTAGCGGGAGCGGGGGCACCGGGGAGCTGTTTTTT; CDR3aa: CASSLLPSGSGGTGELFF
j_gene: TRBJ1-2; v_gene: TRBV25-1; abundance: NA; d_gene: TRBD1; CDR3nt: TGTGCCAGCAGTGAGGGACAGGGTTATCATGGCTACACCTTC; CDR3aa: CASSEGQGYHGYTF
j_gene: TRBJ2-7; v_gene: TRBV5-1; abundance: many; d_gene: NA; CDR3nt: TGCGCCAGCAGCTTGGCGGGGAAGCAGTACTTC; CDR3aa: CASSLAGKQYF
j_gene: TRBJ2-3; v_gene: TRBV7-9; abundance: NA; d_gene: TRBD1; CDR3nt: TGTGCCAGCAGCTCCGGGACAGCTTTGATGGGAGATACGCAGTATTTT; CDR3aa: CASSSGTALMGDTQYF
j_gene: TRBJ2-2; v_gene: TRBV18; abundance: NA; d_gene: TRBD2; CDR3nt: TGTGCCAGCTCACTAAAGCCGACTAGCGGGGAAAACACCGGGGAGCTGTTTTTT; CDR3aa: CASSLKPTSGENTGELFF
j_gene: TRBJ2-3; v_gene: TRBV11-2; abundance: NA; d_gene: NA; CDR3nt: TGTGCCAGCAGCTTAGGTCTGGCGGGACCAGATACGCAGTATTTT; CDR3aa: CASSLGLAGPDTQYF
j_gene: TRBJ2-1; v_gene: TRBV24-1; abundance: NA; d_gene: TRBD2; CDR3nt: TGTGCCACCAGTGACCCTAGCGGGGCGACTTTCAATGAGCAGTTCTTC; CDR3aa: CATSDPSGATFNEQFF
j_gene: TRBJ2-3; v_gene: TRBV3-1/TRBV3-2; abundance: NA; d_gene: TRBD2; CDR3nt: TGTGCCAGCAGCCAAGGCCGACTAGCGGCTACTAGCACAGATACGCAGTATTTT; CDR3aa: CASSQGRLAATSTDTQYF
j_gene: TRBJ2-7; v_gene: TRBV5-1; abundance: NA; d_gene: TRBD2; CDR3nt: TGCGCCAGCAGTGGGACTAGCGGAAGCTACGAGCAGTACTTC; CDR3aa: CASSGTSGSYEQYF
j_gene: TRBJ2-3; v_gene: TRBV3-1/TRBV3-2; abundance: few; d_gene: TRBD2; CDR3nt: TGTGCCAGCAGCAATCCGACCGGGACTAGCGGGAGGACAGATACGCAGTATTTT; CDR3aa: CASSNPTGTSGRTDTQYF
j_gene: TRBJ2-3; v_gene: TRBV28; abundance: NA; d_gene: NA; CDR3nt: TGTGCCAGCAGTTTGGGCAGACACACAGATACGCAGTATTTT; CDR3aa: CASSLGRHTDTQYF
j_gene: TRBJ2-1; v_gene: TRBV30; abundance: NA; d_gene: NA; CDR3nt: TGTGCCTGGGCGACTGGGGCACGCTCCTACAATGAGCAGTTCTTC; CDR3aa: CAWATGARSYNEQFF
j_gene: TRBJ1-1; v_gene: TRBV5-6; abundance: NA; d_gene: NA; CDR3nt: TGTGCCAGCAGCTTGTCGGGTCAGCTACTTGAAGCTTTCTTT; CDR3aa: CASSLSGQLLEAFF
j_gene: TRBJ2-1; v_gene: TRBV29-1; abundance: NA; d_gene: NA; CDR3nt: TGCAGCGTTGAACAAGGGGACTTGTGGAATGAGCAGTTCTTC; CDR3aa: CSVEQGDLWNEQFF
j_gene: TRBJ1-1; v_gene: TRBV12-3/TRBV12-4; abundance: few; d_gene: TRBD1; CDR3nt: TGTGCCAGCCTCAGGGGGGCTGAAGCTTTCTTT; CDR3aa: CASLRGAEAFF
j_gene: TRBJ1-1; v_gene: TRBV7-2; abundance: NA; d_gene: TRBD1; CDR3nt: TGTGCCAGCAACCTCGGACAGGACCTAAACACTGAAGCTTTCTTT; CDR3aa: CASNLGQDLNTEAFF
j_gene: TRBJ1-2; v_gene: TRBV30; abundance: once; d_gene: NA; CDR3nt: TGTGCCTGGTGGGTAGGAGGCGGCTACACCTTC; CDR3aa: CAWWVGGGYTF
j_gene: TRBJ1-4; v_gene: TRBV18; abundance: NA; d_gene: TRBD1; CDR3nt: TGTGCCAGCTCACCGTCAGGGGGCGCATATGAAAAACTGTTTTTT; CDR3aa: CASSPSGGAYEKLFF
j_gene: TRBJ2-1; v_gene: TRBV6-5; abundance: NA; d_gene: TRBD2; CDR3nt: TGTGCCAGCAGTACTACTAGCGGGAGCCCTTCTGAGCAGTTCTTC; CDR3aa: CASSTTSGSPSEQFF
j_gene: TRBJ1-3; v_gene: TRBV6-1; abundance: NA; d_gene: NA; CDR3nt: TGTGCCAGCAGTGAATATGGGAGGAGAAACACCATATATTTT; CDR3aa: CASSEYGRRNTIYF
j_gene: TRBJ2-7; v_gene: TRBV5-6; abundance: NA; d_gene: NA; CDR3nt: TGTGCCAGCAGCTTGGGTACAGGGTGGTCCTACGAGCAGTACTTC; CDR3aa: CASSLGTGWSYEQYF
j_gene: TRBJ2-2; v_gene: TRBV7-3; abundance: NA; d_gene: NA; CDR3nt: TGTGCCAGCAGCTCCACCCGGAGCGGGGAGCTGTTTTTT; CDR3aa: CASSSTRSGELFF
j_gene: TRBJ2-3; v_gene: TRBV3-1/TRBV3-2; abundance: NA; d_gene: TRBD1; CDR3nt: TGTGCCAGCAGTGGGACAGGGGTTAGCACAGATACGCAGTATTTT; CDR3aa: CASSGTGVSTDTQYF
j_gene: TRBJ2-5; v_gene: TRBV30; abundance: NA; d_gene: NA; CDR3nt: TGTGCCTGGAGTGTAGCAGGTAGTTTGAAAGAGACCCAGTACTTC; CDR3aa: CAWSVAGSLKETQYF
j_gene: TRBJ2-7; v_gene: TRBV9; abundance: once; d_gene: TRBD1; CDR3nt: TGTGCCAGCAGCCCAACCGGGACAGGGACCTCCTACGAGCAGTACTTC; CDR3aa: CASSPTGTGTSYEQYF
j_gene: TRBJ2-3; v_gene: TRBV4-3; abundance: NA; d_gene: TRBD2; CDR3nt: TGCGCCAGCAGCCACCCGGCGGGGGTAATTAGCACAGATACGCAGTATTTT; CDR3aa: CASSHPAGVISTDTQYF
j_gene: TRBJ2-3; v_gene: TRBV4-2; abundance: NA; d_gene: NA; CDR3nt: TGTGCCAGCAGCCACCTAGAAGCCGATACGCAGTATTTT; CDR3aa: CASSHLEADTQYF
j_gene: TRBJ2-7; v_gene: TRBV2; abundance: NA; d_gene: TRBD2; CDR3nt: TGTGCCAGCAGTCCGCAACTAGCGGGAGTTAGTGAGCAGTACTTC; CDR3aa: CASSPQLAGVSEQYF
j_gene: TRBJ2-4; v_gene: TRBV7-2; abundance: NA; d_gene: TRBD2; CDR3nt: TGTGCCAGCAGCCCCCGACTAGCGGTAGCCAAAAACATTCAGTACTTC; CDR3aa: CASSPRLAVAKNIQYF